The 4 T cell receptor beta chains reported below all come from one sample, sequenced in a study of blood T cell repertoires in COVID-19. Some clones are missing from TCRdb's copy, which holds only in-frame ones; the method was immunoSEQ multiplex PCR. The sample has approximately 270,000 clones; nearly 90% are singletons. Sequencing input: peripheral blood. These receptors came from a man in his late teens or twenties with active or convalescent COVID-19.

This rearrangement joins TRBV9 to TRBJ2-3; tentatively, D is TRBD1 (5 bases). This CDR3 comprises 14 residues. Germline loops: CDR1 SGDLS, CDR2 YYNGEE. V was shortened by 3 bases and J by 2 bases, with 10 bases between the two germline ends. DNA for the CDR3: TGTGCCAGCAGCGCCCTCAGGGCCACAGATACGCAGTATTTT. Translating gives CASSALRATDTQYF.

The chain employs TRBV5-1 and TRBJ2-7, with 12 bases matching TRBD1. CDR1 is SGHRS, CDR2 YFSETQ, per germline. Trimming took 4 bases from V and 7 from J; bases not matched to a gene: 6. The CDR3 runs 14 residues. CDR3 sequence: CASSKGQGAWEQYF. The CDR3 coding sequence is TGCGCCAGCAGCAAGGGACAGGGGGCCTGGGAGCAGTACTTC. The variable domain in full, completed from reference TRBV5-1 and TRBJ2-7, reads KAGVTQTPRYLIKTRGQQVTLSCSPISGHRSVSWYQQTPGQGLQFLFEYFSETQRNKGNFPGRFSGRQFSNSRSEMNVSTLELGDSALYLCASSKGQGAWEQYFGPGTRLTVT.

The chain uses TRBV28 and TRBJ2-7; D is possibly TRBD2 (6 bases). Trimming removed 2 bases at V and 2 bases at J, with 10 bases between. Looked up from germline, CDR1 is MDHEN and CDR2 is SYDVKM. There are 14 residues in the CDR3. CDR3 nucleotides: TGTGCCAGCAGTTTAGGGAGGACCGCCTACGAGCAGTACTTC. Translation gives CASSLGRTAYEQYF.

The chain links TRBV2 to TRBJ1-5; 9 bases align to TRBD1. Germline V gene data show CDR1 as SNHLY and CDR2 as FYNNEI. The CDR3 totals 14 residues. J lost 6 bases, V lost 9 bases, and 9 bases had no gene match. The CDR3 protein is CASAGQGISQPQHF. The DNA for the CDR3 is TGTGCCAGTGCCGGACAGGGGATTAGTCAGCCCCAGCATTTT.